These T cell receptor beta chains were read from a single sample in a study of blood T cell repertoires in COVID-19. Some clones are missing from TCRdb's copy, which holds only in-frame ones; the method was immunoSEQ multiplex PCR. The sample contains a few hundred thousand clones, approximately 89% of which appear only once. The sample was peripheral blood. The source is a woman aged 50 to 60 with acute or convalescent COVID-19. Each CDR3 is given with its conserved first and last residue.

>TRBV28|TRBJ2-1
CASSLVGGAEGTYNEQFF
>TRBV18|TRBJ1-1
CASSPRTATEAFF
>TRBV18|TRBJ2-2
CASSPSQGYTGELFF
>TRBV28|TRBJ1-1
CASSLRTGFEAFF
>TRBV28|TRBJ1-5
CASKLSPEETQHF
>TRBV6-2/TRBV6-3|TRBJ2-7
CASSYVRLAGGPKDEQYF
>TRBV7-3|TRBJ1-6
CASSYSGNSPLHF
>TRBV7-8|TRBJ2-5
CASSYTSGSYGGQETQYF
>TRBV12-3/TRBV12-4|TRBJ2-7
CASSQNYEQYF
>TRBV3-1/TRBV3-2|TRBJ1-1
CASSQDPAARGTEAFF
>TRBV5-1|TRBJ1-5
CASRTGTGINQPQHF
>TRBV4-1|TRBJ2-7
CASSRAGGVSYEQYF
>TRBV7-9|TRBJ1-2
CASSRPDFRGAVDYGYTF
>TRBV2|TRBJ1-1
CARSLAGGGKLEAFF
>TRBV3-1/TRBV3-2|TRBJ2-1
CASSRFREQREFF
>TRBV9|TRBJ2-1
CASSSRLAAGGEQFF